These 10 T cell receptor beta chains came from one sample sequenced in a study of T-cell reconstitution after alpha-beta-depleted transplantation in children. Preparation of the TCRbeta library used unique molecular identifiers. TCRdb reanalysed the PCR reads using MiXCR and keeps one entry per CDR3 protein. The sample lists approximately 490,000 distinct CDR3 sequences, 12% occurring once. The input for sequencing was PBMCs from the stem cell graft donor, taken from the stem cell graft. These receptor sequences come from a human donor who donated a stem cell graft to a child with combined immunodeficiency.

The chain combines TRBV12-3 or TRBV12-4 with TRBJ2-1; either TRBD1 or TRBD2 may fit D (7 bases each). The CDR3 is 18 amino acids. The ends were cut back, 1 base at V and 0 bases at J, with 16 bases in the middle. Here the CDR3 DNA reads TGTGCCAGCAGTTTAGTTGGGAGGGGGCTCAGCTCCTACAATGAGCAGTTCTTC. Its protein is CASSLVGRGLSSYNEQFF.

This clonotype has more than one count but fewer than ten. This chain uses TRBV24-1 with TRBJ1-5; D is unresolved. Germline CDR1 and CDR2: KGHDR and SFDVKD. V lost 5 bases, J lost 3 bases, and 16 bases lay in between. This CDR3 is 16 amino acids long. CDR3 protein: CATSGASGAYNQPQHF. The DNA for the CDR3 is TGTGCCACCAGTGGGGCAAGCGGAGCCTACAATCAGCCCCAGCATTTT.

In its sample, this clonotype was seen many times. This chain joins TRBV20-1 and TRBJ2-5; D possibly corresponds to TRBD2 (5 bases). The CDR3 is made up of 15 amino acids. Per germline, CDR1 DFQATT and CDR2 SNEGSKA (reference sequence). Trimming pared 0 bases from V and 3 bases from J, leaving 14 bases between. CDR3 sequence reads: CSARDWVEGKETQYF. CDR3 DNA: TGCAGTGCTAGAGATTGGGTCGAGGGAAAAGAGACCCAGTACTTC.

The genes are TRBV3-1 and TRBJ2-1, with D perhaps TRBD2 (6 bases). Looked up from germline, CDR1 is LGHDT and CDR2 is YNNKEL (reference sequence). This CDR3 spans 15 amino acids. V was trimmed by 0 bases and J by 6 bases, leaving 12 bases between them. The CDR3 reads CASSQDGRDVNEQFF. Here the CDR3 DNA reads TGTGCCAGCAGCCAAGACGGGCGGGACGTCAATGAGCAGTTCTTC.

This clonotype has ten or more counts. The chain carries TRBV5-5 and TRBJ2-7; 7 bases align to TRBD2. This CDR3 has 15 amino acids. With V trimmed by 1 base and J by 2 bases, 6 bases remained unmatched. Germline V gene data show CDR1 as SGHKS and CDR2 as YYEKEE (reference sequence). CDR3 protein: CASSLITSEAYEQYF. The DNA for the CDR3 is TGTGCCAGCAGCTTGATTACTAGCGAGGCCTACGAGCAGTACTTC.

This clonotype was counted only a few times. The chain carries TRBV20-1 and TRBJ1-1, with D unresolved. V lost 0 bases to trimming and J lost 6 bases, with 5 bases between them. The CDR3 has 11 residues. Germline loops: CDR1 DFQATT, CDR2 SNEGSKA (reference sequence). CDR3 sequence reads: CSARDKAEAFF. The CDR3 DNA reads TGCAGTGCTAGAGACAAGGCTGAAGCTTTCTTT.

In this sample, this clonotype turned up a few times. The chain has TRBV11-2 and TRBJ2-1; 8 bases fit TRBD2. With V trimmed by 8 bases and J by 1 base, 4 bases remained unmatched. In germline, CDR1 is SGHAT, CDR2 FQNNGV. The CDR3 totals 14 residues. The CDR3 DNA sequence: TGTGCCAGCGAAGGCGGGGGGTCCTACAATGAGCAGTTCTTC. Translating it yields CASEGGGSYNEQFF.

This rearrangement joins TRBV5-6 to TRBJ2-1; 8 nucleotides align to TRBD2. The CDR3 is 15 amino acids. Trimming took 0 bases from V and 4 from J; bases not matched to a gene: 3. Germline values: CDR1 SGHDT, CDR2 YYEEEE. As DNA, the CDR3 is TGTGCCAGCAGCTTGGCCCCGGGGGGGTACAATGAGCAGTTCTTC. Translating gives CASSLAPGGYNEQFF.

This clonotype has only a few counts. This chain uses TRBV9 with TRBJ2-1; the match to TRBD2 covers 7 bases. V was clipped by 0 bases and J by 3 bases; unmatched bases: 6. Germline V gene data show CDR1 as SGDLS and CDR2 as YYNGEE. The CDR3 extends over 16 amino acids. CDR3 sequence reads: CASSVGNSGYYNEQFF. The CDR3 DNA follows: TGTGCCAGCAGCGTAGGAAATAGCGGGTACTACAATGAGCAGTTCTTC.

This clonotype has a handful of counts. The chain employs TRBV29-1 and TRBJ2-3; 8 nucleotides line up with TRBD2. V was pared by 7 bases and J by 1 base, with 7 bases of the junction left unmatched. Per the germline V gene, CDR1 is SQVTM and CDR2 is ANQGSEA. This CDR3 spans 14 amino acids. The CDR3 coding sequence is TGCAGCGGGCTTAGCGGGGTGGGCACAGATACGCAGTATTTT. Amino acid sequence: CSGLSGVGTDTQYF.